The 7 T cell receptor beta chains in this list originate from one sample, sequenced in a study of T cell changes during pregnancy in multiple sclerosis. Using immunoSEQ multiplex PCR, the repertoire was profiled, and TCRdb retains in-frame clones only, with some absent. Among about 36,000 clones listed, 91% were seen once. The specimen was CD4+ T cells from peripheral blood mononuclear cells, collected in the second trimester of pregnancy. The receptors were gathered from a female donor in good health, enrolled as a control in a pregnancy study.

This clone was counted a single time. The chain recombines TRBV15 with TRBJ1-2; no clear D. The CDR3 length is 14 residues. Germline assignment: CDR1 LNHNV and CDR2 YYDKDF (reference sequence). With 5 bases removed from V and 5 bases from J, the gap between germline ends came to 15 bases. In DNA, the CDR3 is TGTGCCACCAGCCTTTTGCCCTCTCAGTATGGCTACACCTTC. Translated, it gives CATSLLPSQYGYTF.

The rearrangement links TRBV7-6 to TRBJ2-3; maybe TRBD1 (5 bases). V was pared by 1 base and J by 7 bases, with 15 bases between. The CDR3 has 15 amino acids. Germline lookup yields CDR1 SGHVS and CDR2 FNYEAQ. The CDR3 reads CASSLVGRVENTQYF. CDR3 DNA sequence: TGTGCCAGCAGCTTAGTAGGCAGGGTTGAAAATACGCAGTATTTT. The full variable domain, completed using reference TRBV7-6 and TRBJ2-3, is GAGVSQSPRYKVTKRGQDVALRCDPISGHVSLYWYRQALGQGPEFLTYFNYEAQQDKSGLPNDRFSAERPEGSISTLTIQRTEQRDSAMYRCASSLVGRVENTQYFGPGTRLTVL.

The V call is TRBV9, the J call TRBJ2-7, with 11 nucleotides matching TRBD2. The CDR3 totals 15 residues. Germline lookup yields CDR1 SGDLS and CDR2 YYNGEE. Losses at the gene ends were 3 bases for V and 2 bases for J; bases not matched to a gene: 4. For the CDR3, the DNA is TGTGCCAGCAGCGGACTAGCGGGAAACACCTACGAGCAGTACTTC. This codes for CASSGLAGNTYEQYF.

This chain links TRBV28 with TRBJ2-7, with TRBD2 matching over 7 bases. The germline V gene has CDR1 MDHEN and CDR2 SYDVKM. V gave up 3 bases and J gave up 3 bases; unmatched junction bases: 8. This CDR3 comprises 15 residues. The CDR3, as DNA: TGTGCCAGCAGTTTGGGGGGGGGTCCATACTACGAGCAGTACTTC. Its protein is CASSLGGGPYYEQYF.

J is TRBJ2-7 and V is TRBV28; 9 positions match TRBD2. V was pared by 6 bases and J by 2 bases, with 8 bases of the junction left unmatched. CDR1 is MDHEN and CDR2 is SYDVKM in the germline V gene. The CDR3 covers 15 residues. The CDR3 sequence: CASSLISGGTYEQYF. Written as DNA, the CDR3 is TGTGCCAGCAGCCTCATTAGCGGGGGAACCTACGAGCAGTACTTC.

The genes are TRBV5-1 and TRBJ2-7; 8 bases map to TRBD1. The CDR3 runs to 16 residues. J gave up 6 bases and V 4 bases, and 15 bases lay outside the gene matches. CDR1 and CDR2 from the germline V gene are SGHRS and YFSETQ. The CDR3 loop reads CASSATRDRFLSEQYF. The CDR3 coding sequence is TGCGCCAGCAGCGCCACTCGGGACAGGTTTCTCTCCGAGCAGTACTTC.

The genes are TRBV4-1 and TRBJ2-3, with 13 bases fitting TRBD2. The V and J ends lost 6 bases and 0 bases, in that order; junction bases with no gene match: 15. Germline V gene data show CDR1 as MGHRA and CDR2 as YSYEKL. The CDR3 is made up of 20 amino acids. This CDR3 reads CASSQLGLAGDKGSTDTQYF. In DNA form, the CDR3 reads TGCGCCAGCAGTCAATTAGGACTAGCGGGAGATAAGGGAAGCACAGATACGCAGTATTTT.